The TCR beta chain under discussion was sequenced for a study of T cell responses to AZD1222 COVID-19 vaccine. Whole-study results and caveats: Among spike-specific TCRs, nearly half reportedly target unmutated variant regions. The repertoires were collected only after the peak T cell response. Baseline serostatus was positive in only six AZD1222 recipients. Females outnumbered males among donors, who were mostly white British; clonal diversity was possibly underestimated.

Libraries were prepared by immunoSEQ multiplex PCR; TCRdb keeps only in-frame clonotypes and omits some of them. Counted here are about 140,000 clones, about 94% occurring once; the ten biggest clones make up approximately 4%. About this clone itself: Its antigen is unidentified.

V gave up 2 bases and J gave up 4 bases, with 14 bases separating them. CDR1 is MNHEY and CDR2 is SVGEGT in the germline V gene. The CDR3 covers 15 residues. The source material was peripheral blood, sampled 28 days after the second AZD1222 dose. This clonotype was obtained from an adult who received the AZD1222 COVID-19 vaccine. V is TRBV6-2 or TRBV6-3 and J is TRBJ2-5; D might be TRBD2 (5 bases). This CDR3 is CASSYARGSVETQYF. The CDR3 bases are TGTGCCAGCAGTTACGCGAGAGGGTCCGTAGAGACCCAGTACTTC.